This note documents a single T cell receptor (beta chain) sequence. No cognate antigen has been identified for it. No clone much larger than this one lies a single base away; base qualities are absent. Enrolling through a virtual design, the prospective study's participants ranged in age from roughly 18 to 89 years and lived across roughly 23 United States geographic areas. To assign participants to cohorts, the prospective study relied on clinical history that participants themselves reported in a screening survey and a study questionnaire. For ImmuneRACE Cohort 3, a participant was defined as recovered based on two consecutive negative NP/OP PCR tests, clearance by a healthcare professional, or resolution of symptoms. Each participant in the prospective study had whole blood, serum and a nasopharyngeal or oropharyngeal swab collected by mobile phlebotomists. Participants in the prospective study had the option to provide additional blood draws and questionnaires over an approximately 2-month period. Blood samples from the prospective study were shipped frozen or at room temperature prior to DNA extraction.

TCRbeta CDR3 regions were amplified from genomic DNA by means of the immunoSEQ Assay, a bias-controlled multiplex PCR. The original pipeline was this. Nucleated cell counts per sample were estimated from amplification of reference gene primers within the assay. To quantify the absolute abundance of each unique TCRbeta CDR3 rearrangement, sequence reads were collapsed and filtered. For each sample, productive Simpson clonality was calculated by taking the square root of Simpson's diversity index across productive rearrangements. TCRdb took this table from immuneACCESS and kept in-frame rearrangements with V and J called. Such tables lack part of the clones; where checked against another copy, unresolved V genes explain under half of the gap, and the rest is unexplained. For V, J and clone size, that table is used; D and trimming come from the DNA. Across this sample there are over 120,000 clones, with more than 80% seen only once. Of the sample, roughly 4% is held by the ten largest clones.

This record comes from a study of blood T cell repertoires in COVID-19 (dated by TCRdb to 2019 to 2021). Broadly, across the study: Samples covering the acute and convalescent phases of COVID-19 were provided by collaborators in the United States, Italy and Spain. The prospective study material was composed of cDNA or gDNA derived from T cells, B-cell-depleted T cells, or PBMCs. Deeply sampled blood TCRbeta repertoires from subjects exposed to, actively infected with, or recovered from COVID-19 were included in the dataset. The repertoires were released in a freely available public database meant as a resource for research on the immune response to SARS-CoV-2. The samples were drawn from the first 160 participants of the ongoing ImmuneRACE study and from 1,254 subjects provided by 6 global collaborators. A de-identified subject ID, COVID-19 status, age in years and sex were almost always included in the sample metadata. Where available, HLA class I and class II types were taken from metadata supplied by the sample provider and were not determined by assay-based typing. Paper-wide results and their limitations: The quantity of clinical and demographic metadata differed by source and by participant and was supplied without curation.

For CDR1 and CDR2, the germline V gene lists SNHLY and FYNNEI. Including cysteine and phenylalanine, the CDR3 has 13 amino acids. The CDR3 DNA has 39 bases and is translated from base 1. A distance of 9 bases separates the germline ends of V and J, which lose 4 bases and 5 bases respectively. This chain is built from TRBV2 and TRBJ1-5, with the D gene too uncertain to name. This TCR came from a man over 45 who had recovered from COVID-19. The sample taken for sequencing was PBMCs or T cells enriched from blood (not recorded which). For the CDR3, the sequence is CASSGEVDQPQHF. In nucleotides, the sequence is TGTGCCAGCAGTGGTGAGGTGGATCAGCCCCAGCATTTT. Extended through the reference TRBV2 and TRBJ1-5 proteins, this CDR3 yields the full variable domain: EPEVTQTPSHQVTQMGQEVILRCVPISNHLYFYWYRQILGQKVEFLVSFYNNEISEKSEIFDDQFSVERPDGSNFTLKIRSTKLEDSAMYFCASSGEVDQPQHFGDGTRLSIL.